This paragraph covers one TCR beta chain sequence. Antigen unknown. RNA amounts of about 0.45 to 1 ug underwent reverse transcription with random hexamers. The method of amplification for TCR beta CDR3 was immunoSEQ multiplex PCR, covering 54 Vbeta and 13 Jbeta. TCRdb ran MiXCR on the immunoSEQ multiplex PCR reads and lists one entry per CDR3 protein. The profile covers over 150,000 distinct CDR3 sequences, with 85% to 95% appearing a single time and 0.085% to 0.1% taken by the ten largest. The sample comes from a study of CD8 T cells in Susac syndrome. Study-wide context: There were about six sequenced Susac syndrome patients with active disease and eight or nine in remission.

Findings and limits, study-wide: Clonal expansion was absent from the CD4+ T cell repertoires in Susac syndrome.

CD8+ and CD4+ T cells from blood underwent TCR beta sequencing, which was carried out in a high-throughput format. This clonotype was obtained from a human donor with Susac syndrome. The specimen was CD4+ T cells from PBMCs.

The CDR3 bases are TGTGCCATCGAATCCGGGACTAACACCGGGGAGCTGTTTTTT. It translates to CAIESGTNTGELFF. V and J are TRBV10-3 and TRBJ2-2; possibly TRBD2 for D (6 bases). Germline V gene sequence: CDR1 ENHRY, CDR2 SYGVKD. The V end was cut by 8 bases, the J end by 2 bases, with 12 bases between. This CDR3 has 14 amino acids.